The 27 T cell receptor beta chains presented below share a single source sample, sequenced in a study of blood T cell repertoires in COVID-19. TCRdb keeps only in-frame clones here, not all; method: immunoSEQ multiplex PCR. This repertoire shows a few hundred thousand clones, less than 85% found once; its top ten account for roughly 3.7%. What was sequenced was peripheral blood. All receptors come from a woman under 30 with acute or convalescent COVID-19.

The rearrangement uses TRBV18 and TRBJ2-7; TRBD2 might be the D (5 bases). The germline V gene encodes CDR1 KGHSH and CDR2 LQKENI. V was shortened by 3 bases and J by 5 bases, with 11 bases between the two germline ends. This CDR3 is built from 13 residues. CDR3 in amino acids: CASSPVVEDEQYF. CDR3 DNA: TGTGCCAGCTCACCGGTTGTGGAGGACGAGCAGTACTTC.

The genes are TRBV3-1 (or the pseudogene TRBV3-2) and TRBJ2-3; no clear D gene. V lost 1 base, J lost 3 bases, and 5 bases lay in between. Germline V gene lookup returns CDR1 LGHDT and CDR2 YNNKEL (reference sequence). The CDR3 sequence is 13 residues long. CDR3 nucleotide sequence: TGTGCCAGCAGCCAAGGAGGTACAGATACGCAGTATTTT. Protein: CASSQGGTDTQYF.

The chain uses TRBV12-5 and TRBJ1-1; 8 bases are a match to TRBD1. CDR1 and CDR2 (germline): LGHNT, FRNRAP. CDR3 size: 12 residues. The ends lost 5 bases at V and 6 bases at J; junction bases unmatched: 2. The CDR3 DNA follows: TGTGCTAGTGGTCTACAGGGGGCTGAAGCTTTCTTT. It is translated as CASGLQGAEAFF.

The CDR3 DNA follows: TGTGCCAGCAGGCCTACACTAGCGGGAGGGCCGGTAGACGAGCAGTACTTC. Residues: CASRPTLAGGPVDEQYF. This rearrangement joins TRBV3-1 (or the pseudogene TRBV3-2) to TRBJ2-7; the match to TRBD2 covers 13 bases. J lost 5 bases, V lost 6 bases, and 13 bases had no gene match. The CDR3 is 17 amino acids. From germline, CDR1 is LGHDT and CDR2 YNNKEL (reference sequence).

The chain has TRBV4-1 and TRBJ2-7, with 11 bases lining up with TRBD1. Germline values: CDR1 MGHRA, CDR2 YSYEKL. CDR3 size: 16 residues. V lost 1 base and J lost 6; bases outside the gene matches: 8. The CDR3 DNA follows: TGCGCCAGCAGCCAAGCAGGAGGACAGGGGGCTCGCGAGCAGTACTTC. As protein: CASSQAGGQGAREQYF.

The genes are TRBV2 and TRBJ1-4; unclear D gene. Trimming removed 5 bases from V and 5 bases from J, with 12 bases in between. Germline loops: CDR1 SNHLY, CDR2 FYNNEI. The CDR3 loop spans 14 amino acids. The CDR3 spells CASSSYASNEKLFF. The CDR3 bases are TGTGCCAGCAGTTCCTACGCCTCAAATGAAAAACTGTTTTTT.

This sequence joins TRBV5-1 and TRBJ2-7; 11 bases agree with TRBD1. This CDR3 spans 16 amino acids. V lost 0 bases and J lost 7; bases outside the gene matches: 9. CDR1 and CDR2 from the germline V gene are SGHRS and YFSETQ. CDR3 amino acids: CASSLAAGTGGGEQYF. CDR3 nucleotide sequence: TGCGCCAGCAGCTTGGCCGCCGGGACAGGGGGAGGGGAGCAGTACTTC.

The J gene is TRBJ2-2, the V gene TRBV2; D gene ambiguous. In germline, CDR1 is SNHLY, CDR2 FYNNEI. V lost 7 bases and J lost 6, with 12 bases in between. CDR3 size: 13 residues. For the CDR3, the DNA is TGTGCCAGCAAAAGCGATTTTTCCGGGGAGCTGTTTTTT. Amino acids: CASKSDFSGELFF. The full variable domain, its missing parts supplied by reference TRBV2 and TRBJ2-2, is EPEVTQTPSHQVTQMGQEVILRCVPISNHLYFYWYRQILGQKVEFLVSFYNNEISEKSEIFDDQFSVERPDGSNFTLKIRSTKLEDSAMYFCASKSDFSGELFFGEGSRLTVL.

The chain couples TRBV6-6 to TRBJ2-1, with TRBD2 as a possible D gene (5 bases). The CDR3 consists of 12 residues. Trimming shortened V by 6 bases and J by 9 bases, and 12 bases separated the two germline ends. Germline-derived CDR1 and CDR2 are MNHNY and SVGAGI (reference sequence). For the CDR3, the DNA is TGTGCCAGCAGCGCCGGGGATCGTGAGCAGTTCTTC. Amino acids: CASSAGDREQFF.

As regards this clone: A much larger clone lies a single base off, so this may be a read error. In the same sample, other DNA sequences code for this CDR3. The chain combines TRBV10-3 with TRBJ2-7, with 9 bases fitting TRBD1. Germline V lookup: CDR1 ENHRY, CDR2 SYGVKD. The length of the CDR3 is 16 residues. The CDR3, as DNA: TGTGCCATCAGTGAGCCCGGACAGGGGAGCTCCTACGAGCAATACTTC. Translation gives CAISEPGQGSSYEQYF.

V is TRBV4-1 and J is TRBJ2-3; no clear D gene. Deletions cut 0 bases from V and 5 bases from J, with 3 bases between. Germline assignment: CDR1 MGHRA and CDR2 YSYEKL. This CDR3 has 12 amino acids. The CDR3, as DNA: TGCGCCAGCAGCCAAGACAGAGATACGCAGTATTTT. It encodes CASSQDRDTQYF.

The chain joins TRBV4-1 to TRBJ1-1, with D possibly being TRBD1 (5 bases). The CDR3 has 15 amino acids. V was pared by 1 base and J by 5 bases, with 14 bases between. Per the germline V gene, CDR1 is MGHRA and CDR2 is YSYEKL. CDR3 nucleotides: TGCGCCAGCAGCCAAGCCTTGTGGGGGGGGACTGAAGCTTTCTTT. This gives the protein CASSQALWGGTEAFF.

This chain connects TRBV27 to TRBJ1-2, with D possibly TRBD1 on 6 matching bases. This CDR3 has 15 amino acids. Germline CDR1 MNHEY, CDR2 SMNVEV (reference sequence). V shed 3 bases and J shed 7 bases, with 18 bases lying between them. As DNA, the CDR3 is TGTGCCAGCAGTTTTAGGCCGACAGGAAGAGGTGGCTACACCTTC. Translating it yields CASSFRPTGRGGYTF.

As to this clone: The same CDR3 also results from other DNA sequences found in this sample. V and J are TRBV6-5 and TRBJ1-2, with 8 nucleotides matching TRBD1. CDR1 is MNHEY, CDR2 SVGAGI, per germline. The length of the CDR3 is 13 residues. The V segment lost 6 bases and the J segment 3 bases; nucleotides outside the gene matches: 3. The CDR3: CASSLDRDYGYTF. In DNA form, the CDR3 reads TGTGCCAGCAGCCTGGACAGGGACTATGGCTACACCTTC.

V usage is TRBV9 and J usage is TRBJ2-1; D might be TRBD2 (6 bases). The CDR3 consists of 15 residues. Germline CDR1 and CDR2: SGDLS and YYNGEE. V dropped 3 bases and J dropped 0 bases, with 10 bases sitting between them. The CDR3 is CASSATSDSYNEQFF. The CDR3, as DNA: TGTGCCAGCAGCGCGACTAGTGACTCCTACAATGAGCAGTTCTTC.

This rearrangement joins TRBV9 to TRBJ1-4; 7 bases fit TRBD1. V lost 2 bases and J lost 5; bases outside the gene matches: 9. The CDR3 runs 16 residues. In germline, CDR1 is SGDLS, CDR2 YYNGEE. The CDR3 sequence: CASSVDPRQGNEKLFF. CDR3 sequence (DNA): TGTGCCAGCAGCGTGGATCCACGACAGGGAAATGAAAAACTGTTTTTT.

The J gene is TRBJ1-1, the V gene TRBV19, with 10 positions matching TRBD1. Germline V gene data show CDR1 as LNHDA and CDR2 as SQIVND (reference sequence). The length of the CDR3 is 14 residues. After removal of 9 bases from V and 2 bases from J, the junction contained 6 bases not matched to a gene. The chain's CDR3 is CASQDRGLNTEAFF. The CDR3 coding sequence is TGTGCCAGCCAAGACAGGGGGCTCAACACTGAAGCTTTCTTT.

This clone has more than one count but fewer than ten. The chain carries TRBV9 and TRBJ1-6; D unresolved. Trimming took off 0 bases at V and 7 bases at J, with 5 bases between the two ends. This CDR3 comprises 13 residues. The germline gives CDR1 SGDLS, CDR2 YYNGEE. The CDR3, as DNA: TGTGCCAGCAGCGTAGCCCGGAATTCACCCCTCCACTTT. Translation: CASSVARNSPLHF.

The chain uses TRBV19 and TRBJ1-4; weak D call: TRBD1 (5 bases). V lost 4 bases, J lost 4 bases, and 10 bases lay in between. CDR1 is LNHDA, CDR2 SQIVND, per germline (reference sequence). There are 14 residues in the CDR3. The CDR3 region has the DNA TGTGCCAGTAGTAACCAGGGATTTAATGAAAAACTGTTTTTT. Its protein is CASSNQGFNEKLFF.

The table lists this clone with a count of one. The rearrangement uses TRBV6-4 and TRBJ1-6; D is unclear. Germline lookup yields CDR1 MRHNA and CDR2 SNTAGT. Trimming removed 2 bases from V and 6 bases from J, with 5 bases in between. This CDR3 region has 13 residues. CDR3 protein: CASSDEVNSPLHF. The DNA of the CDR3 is TGTGCCAGCAGTGACGAGGTTAATTCACCCCTCCACTTT.

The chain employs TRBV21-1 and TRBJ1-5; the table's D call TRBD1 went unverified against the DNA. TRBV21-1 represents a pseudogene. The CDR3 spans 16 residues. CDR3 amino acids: CASSRGQAYSNQPQHF. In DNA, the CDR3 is TGTGCCAGCAGCAGGGGACAGGCCTATAGCAATCAGCCCCAGCATTTT.

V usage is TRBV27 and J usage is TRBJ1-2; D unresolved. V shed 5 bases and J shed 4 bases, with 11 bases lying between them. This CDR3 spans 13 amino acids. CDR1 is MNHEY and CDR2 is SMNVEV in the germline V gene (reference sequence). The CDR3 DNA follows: TGTGCCAGCAGTCCCCTGTCCCTCTATGGCTACACCTTC. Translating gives CASSPLSLYGYTF.

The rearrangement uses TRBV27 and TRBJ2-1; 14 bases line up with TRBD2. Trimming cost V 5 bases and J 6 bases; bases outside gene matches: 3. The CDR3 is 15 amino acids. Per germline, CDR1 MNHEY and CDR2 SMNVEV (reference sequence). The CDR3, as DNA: TGTGCCAGCAGTCCGGGACTAGCGGGGGCCAATGAGCAGTTCTTC. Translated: CASSPGLAGANEQFF.

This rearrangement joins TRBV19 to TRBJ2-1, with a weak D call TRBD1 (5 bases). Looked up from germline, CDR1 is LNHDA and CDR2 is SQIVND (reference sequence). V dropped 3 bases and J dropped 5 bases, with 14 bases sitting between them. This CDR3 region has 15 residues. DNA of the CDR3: TGTGCCAGTAGTATTGGAGCAGGGCGTCACAATGAGCAGTTCTTC. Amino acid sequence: CASSIGAGRHNEQFF.

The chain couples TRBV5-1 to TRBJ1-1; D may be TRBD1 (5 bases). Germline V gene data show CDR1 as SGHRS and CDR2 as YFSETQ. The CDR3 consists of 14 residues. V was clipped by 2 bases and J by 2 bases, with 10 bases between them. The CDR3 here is CASSFWGENTEAFF. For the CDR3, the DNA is TGCGCCAGCAGCTTTTGGGGGGAAAACACTGAAGCTTTCTTT.

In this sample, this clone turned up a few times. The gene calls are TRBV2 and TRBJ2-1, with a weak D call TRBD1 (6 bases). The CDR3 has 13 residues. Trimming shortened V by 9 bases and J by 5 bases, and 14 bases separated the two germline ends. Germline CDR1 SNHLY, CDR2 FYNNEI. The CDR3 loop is CASHRVGDNEQFF. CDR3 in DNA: TGTGCCAGTCACAGGGTAGGGGACAATGAGCAGTTCTTC.

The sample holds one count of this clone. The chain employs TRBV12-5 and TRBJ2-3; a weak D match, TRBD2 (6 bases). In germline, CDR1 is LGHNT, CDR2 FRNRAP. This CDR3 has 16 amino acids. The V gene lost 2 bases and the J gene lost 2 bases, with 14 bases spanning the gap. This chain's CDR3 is CASGLTLGLITDTQYF. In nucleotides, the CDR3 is TGTGCTAGTGGTTTGACCCTGGGACTTATCACAGATACGCAGTATTTT.